The 11 T cell receptor beta chains presented below share a single source sample, sequenced in a study of blood T cell repertoires in COVID-19. Method: immunoSEQ multiplex PCR; TCRdb's copy keeps in-frame clones and lacks some. Counted here are around 350,000 clones, around 87% occurring once; the ten biggest clones make up 2.5% to 3.5%. Sequencing was carried out using peripheral blood. The receptors were sampled from a human donor in a cohort sampled during active COVID-19.

This chain links TRBV11-2 with TRBJ1-5; TRBD1 aligns across 7 bases. V lost 2 bases, J lost 9 bases, and 4 bases stayed unmatched. This CDR3 region has 13 residues. Germline CDR1 reads SGHAT; CDR2 reads FQNNGV. The CDR3 bases are TGTGCCAGCAGCTTAACAGGGGCTCGGCCCCAGCATTTT. Translated: CASSLTGARPQHF.

The chain couples TRBV4-1 to TRBJ2-7; weak D call: TRBD2 (6 bases). The V gene's germline CDR1 is MGHRA and CDR2 YSYEKL. This CDR3 spans 16 amino acids. Trimming shortened V by 0 bases and J by 4 bases, and 16 bases separated the two germline ends. CDR3 region: CASSQDRRASQYEQYF. The CDR3 nucleotides are TGCGCCAGCAGCCAAGATCGGAGGGCTAGCCAGTACGAGCAGTACTTC.

The chain combines TRBV7-6 with TRBJ2-1; 7 bases map to TRBD2. V gave up 2 bases and J gave up 2 bases; unmatched junction bases: 6. Germline V gene lookup returns CDR1 SGHVS and CDR2 FNYEAQ. This CDR3 is built from 16 residues. CDR3 region: CASSLRPGRTYNEQFF. The CDR3 DNA reads TGTGCCAGCAGCTTACGCCCCGGGAGGACCTACAATGAGCAGTTCTTC.

The chain carries TRBV3-1 (or the pseudogene TRBV3-2) and TRBJ2-7; TRBD2 matches at 8 bases. V lost 7 bases, J lost 10 bases, and 12 bases stayed unmatched. The V gene's germline CDR1 is LGHDT and CDR2 YNNKEL (reference sequence). This CDR3 spans 13 amino acids. This CDR3 is CASTGRGVGQQYF. The CDR3 DNA reads as TGTGCCAGCACCGGGCGGGGGGTTGGGCAACAGTACTTC.

The chain has TRBV3-1 (or the pseudogene TRBV3-2) and TRBJ2-1; TRBD2 matches 8 bases. The CDR3 spans 14 residues. Germline-derived CDR1 and CDR2 are LGHDT and YNNKEL (reference sequence). V gave up 8 bases and J gave up 12 bases; unmatched junction bases: 15. The CDR3 bases are TGTGCCAGCTCCCCACGGACGAGCGGGAGTCCGCAGTTCTTC. Protein: CASSPRTSGSPQFF.

This clone was seen a handful of times. This chain connects TRBV3-1 (or the pseudogene TRBV3-2) to TRBJ2-2; 7 bases agree with TRBD1. The CDR3 spans 17 residues. Germline assignment: CDR1 LGHDT and CDR2 YNNKEL (reference sequence). The trim removed 5 bases at V and 4 bases at J, leaving 13 bases unmatched. The CDR3 spells CASSTTLTGESTGELFF. The CDR3 DNA follows: TGTGCCAGCAGCACGACCCTTACAGGGGAGAGCACCGGGGAGCTGTTTTTT.

This clone was observed a few times. The CDR3 bases are TGTGCCAGCAGCCAAGATCACAGAGATACGCAGTATTTT. It is translated as CASSQDHRDTQYF. The V and J genes are TRBV4-2 and TRBJ2-3, with D unclear. CDR3 length: 13 amino acids. CDR1 LGHNA and CDR2 YNFKEQ come from the germline V gene. The ends were cut back, 0 bases at V and 5 bases at J, with 6 bases in the middle.

The chain uses TRBV7-6 and TRBJ1-1; D uncertain. V was trimmed by 5 bases and J by 2 bases, leaving 9 bases between them. The length of the CDR3 is 13 residues. Germline V gene sequence: CDR1 SGHVS, CDR2 FNYEAQ. The CDR3 loop reads CASSPGLNTEAFF. The CDR3 DNA follows: TGTGCCAGCAGCCCCGGACTAAACACTGAAGCTTTCTTT.

The gene calls are TRBV27 and TRBJ2-7, with TRBD2 matching 11 bases. V was clipped by 6 bases and J by 6 bases; unmatched bases: 10. Per the germline V gene, CDR1 is MNHEY and CDR2 is SMNVEV (reference sequence). This CDR3 spans 15 amino acids. In DNA, the CDR3 is TGTGCCAGCAGACTGACTAGCGGGATACTGGGCGAGCAGTACTTC. It specifies CASRLTSGILGEQYF.

The chain carries TRBV28 and TRBJ2-7, with 7 bases fitting TRBD2. V was pared by 6 bases and J by 7 bases, with 9 bases of the junction left unmatched. The CDR3 sequence is 13 residues long. CDR1 MDHEN and CDR2 SYDVKM come from the germline V gene. CDR3 residues: CASSRGRALEQYF. The DNA of the CDR3 is TGTGCCAGCAGCCGGGGGAGGGCGTTGGAGCAGTACTTC.

The gene calls are TRBV7-3 and TRBJ1-1; D not certain. Germline V gives CDR1 SGHTA, CDR2 FQGTGA. The CDR3 contains 13 residues. V gave up 7 bases and J gave up 3 bases, with 12 bases separating them. The CDR3 loop is CASKEGFDTEAFF. The CDR3 bases are TGTGCCAGCAAGGAGGGATTCGACACTGAAGCTTTCTTT.